This TCR beta chain was observed in a study of cytomegalovirus exposure and HLA in healthy donors. The study ran its PCR with 60 Vbeta and 13 Jbeta primers. Generated by immunoSEQ multiplex PCR, the TCRdb table keeps only in-frame clones and is missing some. In the table there are 150,000 or so clones, 85% of which are singletons. Germline CDR1 reads KGHSH; CDR2 reads LQKENI. The CDR3 spans 12 residues. V lost 6 bases to trimming and J lost 3 bases, with 9 bases between them. The chain couples TRBV18 to TRBJ2-7; the D gene is possibly TRBD1 (6 bases). This sequence was found in a man younger than 35 in good health and CMV-seropositive. Sequenced sample: PBMCs. The CDR3 DNA follows: TGTGCCAGCTCCCAGGACAGCTACGAGCAGTACTTC. It yields the protein CASSQDSYEQYF.